This TCR beta chain was sequenced in a study of T-cell memory formation after mild COVID-19. The study's findings and limits: The authors did not confirm SARS-CoV-2 specificity of second-wave clones peaking day 37. Balance between CD4 and CD8 was seen in clones contracting day 15 to 85, and a CD4+ lean was seen in later expanders.

V was clipped by 6 bases and J by 5 bases, with 10 bases between them. CDR1 is KGHSH, CDR2 LQKENI, per germline. CDR3 length: 12 residues. TCRdb ran MiXCR on the 5' RACE reads and lists one entry per CDR3 protein. Here the sample spans roughly 600,000 distinct CDR3 sequences, 15% to 20% being singletons. As regards this clonotype: Its antigen is as yet unknown.

The chain couples TRBV18 to TRBJ2-5, with D perhaps TRBD1 (6 bases). The sequence was collected from an adult woman who had mild COVID-19 (a few samples of this study predate the infection). Cell type and time point are not known. Sequencing used PBMCs or a T cell subset sorted from them (not recorded which). CDR3 bases: TGTGCCAGCTCGGGGGCGAAGGAGACCCAGTACTTC. It yields the protein CASSGAKETQYF. The whole variable domain, remainder taken from reference TRBV18 and TRBJ2-5, is NAGVMQNPRHLVRRRGQEARLRCSPMKGHSHVYWYRQLPEEGLKFMVYLQKENIIDESGMPKERFSAEFPKEGPSILRIQQVVRGDSAAYFCASSGAKETQYFGPGTRLLVL.